A selection of T cell receptor beta chains follows, all from one sample in a study of shared clonotypes between healthy human individuals. Measured with immunoSEQ multiplex PCR; TCRdb has only the in-frame clones, and not every one. The table shows some 2,500,000 clones, with about nine tenths occurring only once. The sequenced sample consisted of naive CD4+ T cells from PBMCs. These receptors all stem from a man younger than 35 in good health. Some clones in this sample may be carry-over from other donors' samples. CDR3s include the opening cysteine and the closing phenylalanine or tryptophan. D genes are given only for firm matches. Clone size appears in some rows only: once, few, many, or a class for an expanded clone.

clone_size j_call v_call d_call cdr3_aa cdr3_nt
NA TRBJ2-1 TRBV4-1 TRBD2 CASSQDGTSGPLGAYNEQFF TGCGCCAGCAGCCAGGACGGGACTAGCGGCCCCCTGGGCGCCTACAATGAGCAGTTCTTC
NA TRBJ2-1 TRBV28 TRBD2 CASSYPGLAGAWEQFF TGTGCCAGCAGTTATCCGGGGCTAGCGGGAGCTTGGGAGCAGTTCTTC
NA TRBJ2-3 TRBV6-1 TRBD2 CASSEARTSGRVDTQYF TGTGCCAGCAGTGAAGCGAGGACTAGCGGGAGGGTAGATACGCAGTATTTT
NA TRBJ2-3 TRBV2 NA CASSPGDGGTDTQYF TGTGCCAGCAGCCCAGGGGACGGAGGAACAGATACGCAGTATTTT
NA TRBJ2-6 TRBV18 NA CASSPGQTSGANVLTF TGTGCCAGCTCACCTGGACAGACTTCTGGGGCCAACGTCCTGACTTTC
NA TRBJ2-7 TRBV7-2 TRBD2 CASSLGLAGGYEQYF TGTGCCAGCAGCTTGGGACTAGCGGGAGGCTACGAGCAGTACTTC
NA TRBJ2-2 TRBV4-1 TRBD1 CATNKSPTGGDTGELFF TGCGCCACCAACAAAAGTCCGACAGGGGGGGACACCGGGGAGCTGTTTTTT
once TRBJ2-3 TRBV30 NA CAWSVMAATDTQYF TGTGCCTGGAGTGTAATGGCCGCCACCGATACGCAGTATTTT
NA TRBJ1-2 TRBV5-4 NA CASSLAANYGYTF TGTGCCAGCAGCTTGGCTGCTAACTATGGCTACACCTTC
NA TRBJ2-4 TRBV7-2 TRBD2 CASSLGGLAGPKNIQYF TGTGCCAGCAGCTTAGGGGGGCTAGCGGGACCAAAAAACATTCAGTACTTC
NA TRBJ2-6 TRBV2 NA CASRGSGANVLTF TGTGCCAGCAGAGGGTCTGGGGCCAACGTCCTGACTTTC
NA TRBJ2-7 TRBV11-2 NA CASSRSRTESYEQYF TGTGCCAGCAGCCGTTCCCGGACAGAGTCCTACGAGCAGTACTTC
once TRBJ2-7 TRBV7-2 NA CASSGRQGPYEQYF TGTGCCAGCAGCGGCCGCCAGGGCCCCTACGAGCAGTACTTC
NA TRBJ1-2 TRBV2 NA CASSEDGTYGYTF TGTGCCAGCAGTGAGGACGGAACCTATGGCTACACCTTC
NA TRBJ2-6 TRBV25-1 NA CASSAGRGVSGANVLTF TGTGCCAGCAGTGCTGGCAGGGGAGTATCTGGGGCCAACGTCCTGACTTTC
NA TRBJ2-3 TRBV15 NA CATSRRQEATDTQYF TGTGCCACCAGCAGACGACAGGAGGCCACAGATACGCAGTATTTT
NA TRBJ2-7 TRBV11-1 TRBD2 CASSLAGLAGLNEQYF TGTGCCAGCAGCTTAGCGGGGCTAGCGGGACTGAACGAGCAGTACTTC
once TRBJ1-3 TRBV15 TRBD1 CATSRGTGGLLGNTIYF TGTGCCACCAGCAGAGGGACAGGAGGACTCCTCGGAAACACCATATATTTT
NA TRBJ1-5 TRBV20-1 NA CSASFTQVQHF TGCAGTGCTAGTTTCACCCAGGTTCAGCATTTT
NA TRBJ2-7 TRBV7-9 NA CASSLSGAAYEQYF TGTGCCAGCAGCCTTTCAGGGGCCGCCTACGAGCAGTACTTC
NA TRBJ1-1 TRBV9 NA CASSVGGTEAFF TGTGCCAGCAGCGTGGGGGGCACTGAAGCTTTCTTT
NA TRBJ2-3 TRBV29-1 NA CSVDVRGTDTQYF TGCAGCGTTGATGTCAGGGGCACAGATACGCAGTATTTT
NA TRBJ2-3 TRBV4-3 NA CASSQGNDGYNADTQYF TGCGCCAGCAGCCAAGGCAACGACGGCTACAACGCAGATACGCAGTATTTT
NA TRBJ2-1 TRBV11-2 NA CASRFGGDEQFF TGTGCCAGCAGGTTCGGGGGCGATGAGCAGTTCTTC
once TRBJ2-7 TRBV27 NA CASAGWYSDEQYF TGTGCCAGCGCAGGGTGGTATTCGGACGAGCAGTACTTC
NA TRBJ1-2 TRBV19 NA CASSIWIGLGNYGYTF TGTGCCAGTAGTATATGGATCGGGTTAGGGAACTATGGCTACACCTTC
NA TRBJ1-1 TRBV18 TRBD1 CASSASRGDTEAFF TGTGCCAGCTCAGCGTCCAGGGGGGACACTGAAGCTTTCTTT
NA TRBJ2-7 TRBV5-1 TRBD2 CASSLKWLAGTYEQYF TGCGCCAGCAGCTTGAAGTGGCTAGCGGGCACCTACGAGCAGTACTTC
once TRBJ1-2 TRBV29-1 NA CSVAEVRVPGYTF TGCAGCGTCGCGGAAGTCAGGGTGCCTGGCTACACCTTC
NA TRBJ2-3 TRBV2 NA CASSEATPHTQYF TGTGCCAGCAGTGAGGCCACACCACATACGCAGTATTTT
NA TRBJ2-2 TRBV9 NA CASSVRTANTGELFF TGTGCCAGCAGCGTAAGGACGGCGAACACCGGGGAGCTGTTTTTT
NA TRBJ1-2 TRBV19 NA CASSIDRGIYGYTF TGTGCCAGTAGTATAGATAGAGGGATCTATGGCTACACCTTC
NA TRBJ2-7 TRBV5-6 TRBD1 CASSLRPGQGFYEQYF TGTGCCAGCAGCTTAAGACCGGGACAGGGATTTTACGAGCAGTACTTC
NA TRBJ1-5 TRBV7-3 NA CASSFPGAGQPQHF TGTGCCAGCAGCTTCCCAGGGGCGGGGCAGCCCCAGCATTTT
NA TRBJ2-5 TRBV21-1 NA CASSKAKQETQYF TGTGCCAGCAGCAAAGCTAAACAAGAGACCCAGTACTTC
NA TRBJ2-1 TRBV11-2 NA CASSFDPARINEQFF TGTGCCAGCAGCTTTGACCCGGCCCGGATTAATGAGCAGTTCTTC
NA TRBJ1-2 TRBV11-2 NA CASSLGAGYTF TGTGCCAGCAGCTTAGGAGCTGGCTACACCTTC
once TRBJ2-7 TRBV28 NA CASSLNRGSAYEQYF TGTGCCAGCAGTTTAAATCGAGGCAGTGCCTACGAGCAGTACTTC
NA TRBJ2-3 TRBV5-1 TRBD1 CASRPGTGSTDTQYF TGCGCCAGCAGACCCGGGACAGGGAGCACAGATACGCAGTATTTT
NA TRBJ2-7 TRBV6-5 NA CASSEGRFYEQYF TGTGCCAGCAGTGAGGGTCGCTTCTACGAGCAGTACTTC
NA TRBJ1-5 TRBV10-3 NA CAISESRLPGQPQHF TGTGCCATCAGTGAGTCAAGGCTACCGGGGCAGCCCCAGCATTTT
NA TRBJ2-2 TRBV6-5 NA CASSYGLAPTGELFF TGTGCCAGCAGTTACGGGCTAGCGCCGACCGGGGAGCTGTTTTTT
few TRBJ2-1 TRBV5-8 TRBD1 CASSLLGTGSYNEQFF TGTGCCAGCAGCCTACTCGGGACAGGGTCCTACAATGAGCAGTTCTTC
NA TRBJ1-2 TRBV29-1 TRBD1 CSVEQGASFNYGYTF TGCAGCGTTGAACAGGGGGCCTCTTTCAACTATGGCTACACCTTC
NA TRBJ2-1 TRBV10-3 TRBD1 CAIRPGTGEYNEQFF TGTGCCATCAGACCCGGGACAGGGGAATACAATGAGCAGTTCTTC
NA TRBJ1-2 TRBV5-1 TRBD1 CASSFGQVNYGYTF TGCGCCAGCAGCTTCGGACAGGTTAACTATGGCTACACCTTC
NA TRBJ2-7 TRBV18 TRBD1 CASSPPGQARQYF TGTGCCAGCTCACCCCCGGGACAGGCCCGGCAGTACTTC
NA TRBJ2-3 TRBV5-4 NA CASSAGTTPDTQYF TGTGCCAGCAGCGCCGGGACCACCCCAGATACGCAGTATTTT
NA TRBJ2-7 TRBV14 TRBD2 CASSSTGVGLAGVISYEQYF TGTGCCAGCAGCTCTACAGGGGTGGGACTAGCGGGAGTGATCTCCTACGAGCAGTACTTC
few TRBJ1-1 TRBV4-3 NA CASSQDNWRMNTEAFF TGCGCCAGCAGCCAAGATAATTGGCGCATGAACACTGAAGCTTTCTTT
NA TRBJ2-3 TRBV6-1 TRBD1 CASSRAGGDTDTQYF TGTGCCAGCAGTCGGGCAGGGGGAGACACAGATACGCAGTATTTT
NA TRBJ2-5 TRBV7-3 TRBD1 CASSDPDRAETQYF TGTGCCAGCAGCGACCCCGACAGGGCCGAGACCCAGTACTTC
NA TRBJ1-3 TRBV19 NA CATNPGARSGNTIYF TGTGCCACCAACCCGGGGGCGAGGAGTGGAAACACCATATATTTT
NA TRBJ1-1 TRBV20-1 NA CSARQEEAFF TGCAGTGCTAGACAGGAGGAAGCTTTCTTT
NA TRBJ2-5 TRBV2 TRBD2 CASGGSSGRETQYF TGTGCCAGCGGGGGGTCTAGCGGGAGAGAGACCCAGTACTTC
NA TRBJ2-5 TRBV5-1 TRBD1 CASSSRTGRQETQYF TGCGCCAGCAGCTCAAGGACAGGGAGGCAAGAGACCCAGTACTTC
NA TRBJ2-5 TRBV2 TRBD2 CASSPKGLAGQETQYF TGTGCCAGCAGTCCTAAAGGACTAGCCGGGCAAGAGACCCAGTACTTC
NA TRBJ1-3 TRBV4-3 NA CASSQERSSGNTIYF TGCGCCAGCAGCCAAGAGAGGAGCTCTGGAAACACCATATATTTT